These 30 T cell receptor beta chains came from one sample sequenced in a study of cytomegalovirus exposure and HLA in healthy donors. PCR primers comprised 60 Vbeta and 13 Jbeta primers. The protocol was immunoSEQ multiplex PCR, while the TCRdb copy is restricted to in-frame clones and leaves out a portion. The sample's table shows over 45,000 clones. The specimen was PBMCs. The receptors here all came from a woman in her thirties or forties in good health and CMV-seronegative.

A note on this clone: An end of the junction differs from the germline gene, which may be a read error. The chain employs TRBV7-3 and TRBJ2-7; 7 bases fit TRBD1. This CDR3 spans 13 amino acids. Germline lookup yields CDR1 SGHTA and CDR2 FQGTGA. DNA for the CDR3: TGTGACAGCAGTACCGGGACAGTAGGGGAGCAGTACTTC. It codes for CDSSTGTVGEQYF.

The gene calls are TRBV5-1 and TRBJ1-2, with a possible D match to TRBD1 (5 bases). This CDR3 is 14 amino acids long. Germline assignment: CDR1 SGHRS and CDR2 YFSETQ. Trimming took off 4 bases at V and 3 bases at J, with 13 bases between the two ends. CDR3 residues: CASSPGSGDYGYTF. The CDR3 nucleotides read TGCGCCAGCAGCCCGGGTTCGGGGGACTATGGCTACACCTTC. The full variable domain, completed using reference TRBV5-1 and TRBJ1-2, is KAGVTQTPRYLIKTRGQQVTLSCSPISGHRSVSWYQQTPGQGLQFLFEYFSETQRNKGNFPGRFSGRQFSNSRSEMNVSTLELGDSALYLCASSPGSGDYGYTFGSGTRLTVV.

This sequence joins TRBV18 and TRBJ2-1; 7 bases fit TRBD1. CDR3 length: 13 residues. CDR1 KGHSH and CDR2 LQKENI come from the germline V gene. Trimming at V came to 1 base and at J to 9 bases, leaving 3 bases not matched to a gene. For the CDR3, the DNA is TGTGCCAGCTCACCACGACAGGGTAGTGAGCAGTTCTTC. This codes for CASSPRQGSEQFF. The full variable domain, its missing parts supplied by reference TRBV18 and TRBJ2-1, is NAGVMQNPRHLVRRRGQEARLRCSPMKGHSHVYWYRQLPEEGLKFMVYLQKENIIDESGMPKERFSAEFPKEGPSILRIQQVVRGDSAAYFCASSPRQGSEQFFGPGTRLTVL.

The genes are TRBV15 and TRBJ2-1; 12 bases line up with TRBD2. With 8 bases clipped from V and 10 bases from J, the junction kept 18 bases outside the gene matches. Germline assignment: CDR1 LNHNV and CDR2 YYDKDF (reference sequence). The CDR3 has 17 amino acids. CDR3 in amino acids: CATRPSSGRARVLEQFF. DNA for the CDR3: TGTGCCACCCGTCCGTCTAGCGGGAGGGCCCGGGTATTGGAGCAGTTCTTC.

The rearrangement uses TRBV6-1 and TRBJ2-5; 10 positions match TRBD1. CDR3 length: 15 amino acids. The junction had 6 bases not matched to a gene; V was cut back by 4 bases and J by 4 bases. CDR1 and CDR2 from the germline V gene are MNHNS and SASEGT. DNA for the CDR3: TGTGCCAGCAGTGGCGGGACAGGGGTACTAGAGACCCAGTACTTC. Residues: CASSGGTGVLETQYF.

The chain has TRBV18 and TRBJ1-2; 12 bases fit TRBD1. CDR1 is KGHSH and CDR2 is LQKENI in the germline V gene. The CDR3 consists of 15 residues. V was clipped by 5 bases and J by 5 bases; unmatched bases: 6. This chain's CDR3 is CASSSPGQGAYGYTF. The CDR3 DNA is TGTGCCAGCTCATCTCCGGGACAGGGGGCGTATGGCTACACCTTC. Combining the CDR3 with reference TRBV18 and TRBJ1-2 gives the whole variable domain NAGVMQNPRHLVRRRGQEARLRCSPMKGHSHVYWYRQLPEEGLKFMVYLQKENIIDESGMPKERFSAEFPKEGPSILRIQQVVRGDSAAYFCASSSPGQGAYGYTFGSGTRLTVV.

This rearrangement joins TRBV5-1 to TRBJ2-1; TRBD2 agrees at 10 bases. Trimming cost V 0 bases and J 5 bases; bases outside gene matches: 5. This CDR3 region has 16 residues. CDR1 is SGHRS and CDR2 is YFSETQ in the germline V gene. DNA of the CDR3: TGCGCCAGCAGCTTGGGCCGTCTAGCGGGGGACAATGAGCAGTTCTTC. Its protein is CASSLGRLAGDNEQFF.

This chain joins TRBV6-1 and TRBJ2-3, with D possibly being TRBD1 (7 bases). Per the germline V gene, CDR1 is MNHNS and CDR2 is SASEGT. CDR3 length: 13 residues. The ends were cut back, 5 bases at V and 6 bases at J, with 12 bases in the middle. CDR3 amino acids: CASSQGGKDTQYF. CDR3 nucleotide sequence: TGTGCCAGCAGTCAGGGGGGAAAGGATACGCAGTATTTT.

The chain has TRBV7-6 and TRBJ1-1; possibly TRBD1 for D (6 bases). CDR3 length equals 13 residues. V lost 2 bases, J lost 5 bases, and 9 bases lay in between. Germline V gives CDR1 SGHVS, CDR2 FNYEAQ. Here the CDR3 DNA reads TGTGCCAGCAGCTTAAACACAGGGACTGAAGCTTTCTTT. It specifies CASSLNTGTEAFF.

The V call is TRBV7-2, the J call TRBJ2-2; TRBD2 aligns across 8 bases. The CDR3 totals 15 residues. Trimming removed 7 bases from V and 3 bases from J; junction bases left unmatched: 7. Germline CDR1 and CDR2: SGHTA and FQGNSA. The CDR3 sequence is CASTAGGPDTGELFF. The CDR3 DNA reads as TGTGCCAGCACTGCGGGGGGCCCCGACACCGGGGAGCTGTTTTTT.

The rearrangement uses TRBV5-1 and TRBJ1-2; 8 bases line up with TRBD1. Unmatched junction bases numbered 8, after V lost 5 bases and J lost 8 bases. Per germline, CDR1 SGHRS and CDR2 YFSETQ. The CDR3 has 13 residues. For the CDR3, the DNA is TGCGCCAGCAGTGTTGGACAGGGCGAAGGCTACACCTTC. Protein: CASSVGQGEGYTF.

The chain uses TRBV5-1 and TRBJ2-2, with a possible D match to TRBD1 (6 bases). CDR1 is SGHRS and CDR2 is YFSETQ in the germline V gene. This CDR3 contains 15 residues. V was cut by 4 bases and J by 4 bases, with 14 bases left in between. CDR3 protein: CASSTRTAFTGELFF. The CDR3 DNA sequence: TGCGCCAGCAGCACTAGGACAGCCTTCACCGGGGAGCTGTTTTTT. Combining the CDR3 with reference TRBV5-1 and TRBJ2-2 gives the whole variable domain KAGVTQTPRYLIKTRGQQVTLSCSPISGHRSVSWYQQTPGQGLQFLFEYFSETQRNKGNFPGRFSGRQFSNSRSEMNVSTLELGDSALYLCASSTRTAFTGELFFGEGSRLTVL.

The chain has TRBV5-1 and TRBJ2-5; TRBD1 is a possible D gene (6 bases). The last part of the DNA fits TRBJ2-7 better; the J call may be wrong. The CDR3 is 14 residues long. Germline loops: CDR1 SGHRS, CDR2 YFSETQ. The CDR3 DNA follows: TGCGCCAGCAGCTTGACAGGGAGCTCCTACGAGCAGTACTTC. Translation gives CASSLTGSSYEQYF.

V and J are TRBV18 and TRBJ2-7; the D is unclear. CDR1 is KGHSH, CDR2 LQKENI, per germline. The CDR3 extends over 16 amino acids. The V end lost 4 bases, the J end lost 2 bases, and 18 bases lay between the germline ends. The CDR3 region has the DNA TGTGCCAGCTCACTCTTTGAGGCGGTGAGCGCCTACGAGCAGTACTTC. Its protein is CASSLFEAVSAYEQYF.

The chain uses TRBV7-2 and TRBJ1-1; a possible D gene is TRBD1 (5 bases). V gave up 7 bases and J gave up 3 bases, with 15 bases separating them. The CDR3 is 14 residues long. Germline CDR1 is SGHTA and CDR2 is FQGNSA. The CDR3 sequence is CASKNLGLYTEAFF. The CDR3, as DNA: TGTGCCAGCAAAAATCTGGGACTTTACACTGAAGCTTTCTTT.

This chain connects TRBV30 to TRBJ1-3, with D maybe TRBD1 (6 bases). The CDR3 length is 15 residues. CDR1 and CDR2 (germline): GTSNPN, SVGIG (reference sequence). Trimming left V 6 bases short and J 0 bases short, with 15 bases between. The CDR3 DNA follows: TGTGCCTGCGTGGACAGCACCAGCTCTGGAAACACCATATATTTT. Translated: CACVDSTSSGNTIYF.

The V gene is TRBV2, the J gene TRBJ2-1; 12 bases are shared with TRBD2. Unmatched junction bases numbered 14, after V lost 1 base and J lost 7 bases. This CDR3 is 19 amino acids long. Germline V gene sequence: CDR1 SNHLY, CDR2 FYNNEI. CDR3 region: CASSEVPPLAGGSRNEQFF. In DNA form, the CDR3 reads TGTGCCAGCAGTGAAGTACCTCCGCTAGCGGGGGGGAGTAGAAATGAGCAGTTCTTC.

The CDR3 DNA sequence: TGTGCCAGCACTTACCGCGGGTTCGGCTACACCTTC. Amino acids: CASTYRGFGYTF. The chain uses TRBV5-6 and TRBJ1-2; D not certain. Looked up from germline, CDR1 is SGHDT and CDR2 is YYEEEE. The CDR3 length is 12 residues. V dropped 6 bases and J dropped 8 bases, with 14 bases sitting between them.

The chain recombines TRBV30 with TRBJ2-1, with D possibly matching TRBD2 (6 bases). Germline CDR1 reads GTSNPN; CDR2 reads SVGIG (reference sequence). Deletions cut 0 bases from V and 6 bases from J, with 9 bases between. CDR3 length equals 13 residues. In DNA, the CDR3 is TGTGCCTGGAGTGTACTAGCAGGCAATGAGCAGTTCTTC. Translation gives CAWSVLAGNEQFF.

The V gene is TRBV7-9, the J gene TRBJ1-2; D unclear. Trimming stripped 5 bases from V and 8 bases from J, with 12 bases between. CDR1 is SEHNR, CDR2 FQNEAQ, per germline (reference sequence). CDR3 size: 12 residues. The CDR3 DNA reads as TGTGCCAGCAGCCCACAATATTCGGGCTACACCTTC. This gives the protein CASSPQYSGYTF. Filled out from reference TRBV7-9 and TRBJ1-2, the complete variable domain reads DTGVSQNPRHKITKRGQNVTFRCDPISEHNRLYWYRQTLGQGPEFLTYFQNEAQLEKSRLLSDRFSAERPKGSFSTLEIQRTEQGDSAMYLCASSPQYSGYTFGSGTRLTVV.

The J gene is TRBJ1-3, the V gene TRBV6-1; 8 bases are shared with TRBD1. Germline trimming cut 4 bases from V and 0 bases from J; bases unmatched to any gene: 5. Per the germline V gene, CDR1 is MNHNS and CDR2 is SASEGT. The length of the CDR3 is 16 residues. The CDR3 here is CASSARQGSSGNTIYF. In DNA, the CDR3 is TGTGCCAGCAGTGCCCGACAGGGGAGCTCTGGAAACACCATATATTTT.

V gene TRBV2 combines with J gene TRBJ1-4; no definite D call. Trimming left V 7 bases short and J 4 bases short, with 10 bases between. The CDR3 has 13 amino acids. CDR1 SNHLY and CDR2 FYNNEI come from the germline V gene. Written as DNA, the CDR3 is TGTGCCAGCACTCGGCAGGATAATGAAAAACTGTTTTTT. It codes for CASTRQDNEKLFF.

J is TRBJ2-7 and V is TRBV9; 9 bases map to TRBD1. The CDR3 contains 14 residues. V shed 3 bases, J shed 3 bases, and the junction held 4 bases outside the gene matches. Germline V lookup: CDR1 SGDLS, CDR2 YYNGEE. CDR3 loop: CASSATGQGYEQYF. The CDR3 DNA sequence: TGTGCCAGCAGCGCTACGGGACAGGGCTACGAGCAGTACTTC.

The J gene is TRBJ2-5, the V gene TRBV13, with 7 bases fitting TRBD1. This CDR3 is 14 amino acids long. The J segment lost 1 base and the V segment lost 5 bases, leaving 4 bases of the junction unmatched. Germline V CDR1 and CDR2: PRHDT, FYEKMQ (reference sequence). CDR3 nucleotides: TGTGCCAGCAGCCCCTCAGGGGGCCAAGAGACCCAGTACTTC. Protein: CASSPSGGQETQYF.

CDR3 sequence reads: CASSLMGSPNTEAFF. The CDR3 DNA is TGCGCCAGCAGCTTGATGGGCAGCCCAAACACTGAAGCTTTCTTT. The chain links TRBV5-1 to TRBJ1-1, with D hard to call. The length of the CDR3 is 15 residues. Trimming pared 1 base from V and 2 bases from J, leaving 12 bases between. The germline V gene encodes CDR1 SGHRS and CDR2 YFSETQ.

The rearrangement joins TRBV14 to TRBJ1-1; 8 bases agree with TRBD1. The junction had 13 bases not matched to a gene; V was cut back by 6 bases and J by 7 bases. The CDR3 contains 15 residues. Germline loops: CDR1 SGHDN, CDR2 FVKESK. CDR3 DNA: TGTGCCAGCAGTTCCCCGGGACAGGTGGTTAATGAAGCTTTCTTT. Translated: CASSSPGQVVNEAFF.

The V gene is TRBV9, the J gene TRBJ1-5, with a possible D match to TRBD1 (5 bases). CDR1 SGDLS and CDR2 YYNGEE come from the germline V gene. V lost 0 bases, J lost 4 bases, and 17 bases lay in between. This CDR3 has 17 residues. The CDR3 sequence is CASSVVRYQGLNQPQHF. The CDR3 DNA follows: TGTGCCAGCAGCGTAGTTCGTTATCAGGGACTAAATCAGCCCCAGCATTTT.

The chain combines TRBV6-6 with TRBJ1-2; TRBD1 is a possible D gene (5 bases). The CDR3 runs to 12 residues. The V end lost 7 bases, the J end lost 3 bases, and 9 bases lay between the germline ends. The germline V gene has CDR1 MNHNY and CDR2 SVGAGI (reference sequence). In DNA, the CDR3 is TGTGCCAGCATTGACAGTTACTATGGCTACACCTTC. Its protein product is CASIDSYYGYTF.

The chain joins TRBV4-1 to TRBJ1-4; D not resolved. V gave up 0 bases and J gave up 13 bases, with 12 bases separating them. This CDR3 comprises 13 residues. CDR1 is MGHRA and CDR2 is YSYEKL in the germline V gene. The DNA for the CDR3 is TGCGCCAGCAGCCAAGACGTGCAGAACAGACTGTTTTTT. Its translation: CASSQDVQNRLFF.

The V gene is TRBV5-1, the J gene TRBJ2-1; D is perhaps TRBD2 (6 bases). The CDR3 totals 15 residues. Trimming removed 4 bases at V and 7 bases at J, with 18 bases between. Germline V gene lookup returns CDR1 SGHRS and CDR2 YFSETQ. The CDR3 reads CASSGGLTLLNEQFF. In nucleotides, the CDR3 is TGCGCCAGCAGCGGGGGACTCACCCTCTTGAATGAGCAGTTCTTC.